This entry describes one T cell receptor (beta chain). This clonotype appeared once. This clone's antigen is unknown. No base qualities exist here, and no much larger clone lies one base off it. One read amounts to weak evidence. Patients with ophthalmopathy had moderately to severely active disease, with a Clinical Activity Score of 3 or more, a NOSPECS grade of 4 or more, and a disease duration of less than 3 months. Patients with other autoimmune diseases, uncontrolled infections, pregnancy or lactation were excluded from the study. Clinical symptoms, serum thyroxine, TRAb, thyroid ultrasound and orbital computed tomography formed the basis of the diagnosis. Using Ficoll-Paque density gradient centrifugation, PBMCs were isolated from approximately 11 ml of fresh peripheral blood. Trizol reagent was used to extract the total RNA, and its quality was then checked on an Agilent 2100 Bioanalyzer. At the junction V is shortened by 8 bases and J by 3 bases, with 14 bases in between. There are 14 amino acids in the CDR3, from cysteine to phenylalanine inclusive. CDR3 DNA is the only sequence kept; it has 42 bases, read in frame from the first base. The germline V gene gives CDR1 as MNHNS and CDR2 as SASEGT.

TCR beta CDR3 regions were amplified from RNA transcripts for repertoire sequencing. The first round of RT-PCR was done with HTBI primers and the Qiagen OneStep RT-PCR kit, and was followed by a second round of multiplex PCR, then size selection and purification. The libraries underwent paired-end sequencing with 100 bp reads on an Illumina HiSeq2000. The authors' analysis ran thus. Reads were processed with SOAPnuke, discarding reads with adapters, uncalled bases, mean Phred below 15, or no exact constant-primer or identifier match. COPE v1.2.5 was used to merge high-quality paired reads. Clonotypes were defined as unique nucleotide sequences and were aligned to IMGT TRB V, D and J references using MiTCR v1.1. The analysis was limited to V-J combinations with a frequency above 0.0001, which together covered over 99% of the repertoires. For each V-J combination, a TCR clonal expansion and chaos score was defined as F50 clonal expansion divided by the chaos observed in the TCRdist matrix. Welch's t-statistics and random forest were used to reduce features to about 14 V-J combinations, which were fed into a naive Bayes classifier. Thyroid-blood repertoire similarity was quantified with the Morisita-Horn index. TCRdb reprocessed the public reads (quality trimming at Q25 with fastp, clone calling with MiXCR) and kept in-frame beta chains. Each CDR3 protein appears once, grouped with its most common genes and DNA. V and J calls and clone size were set by TCRdb, not the authors. This sample lists about 500,000 distinct CDR3 sequences; around 14% were detected once. The ten largest clonotypes hold approximately 9.8% of the sample.

The data originate from a study of Graves' ophthalmopathy and Graves' hyperthyroidism (dated by TCRdb to 2016 to 2019). In terms of the full investigation: Peripheral blood samples were taken at the time of initial diagnosis, before any treatment was given. To explore V-J signatures distinguishing ophthalmopathy from hyperthyroidism, a discovery set of about 99 patients (roughly 45 ophthalmopathy, 57 stable hyperthyroidism) was enrolled. An independent validation cohort comprised some 19 hyperthyroidism patients and 17 patients who later progressed from hyperthyroidism to ophthalmopathy. TCR beta repertoire signatures were used to distinguish Graves' ophthalmopathy from Graves' hyperthyroidism and to predict progression to ophthalmopathy. For training and testing, the 100 or so patients in the discovery cohort were randomly divided in a 7:3 ratio. In roughly six hyperthyroidism patients, the T-cell repertoire of thyroid tissue was compared with the T-cell repertoire of blood. In total, some 130 blood samples were TCR-sequenced: roughly 45 ophthalmopathy, around 75 hyperthyroidism and about 17 hyperthyroidism-to-ophthalmopathy patients. Following sampling, methimazole starting at 30 mg daily was administered to hyperthyroidism patients, and high-dose intravenous methylprednisolone was administered to ophthalmopathy patients. The research as a whole found: Most expanded thyroid clonotypes with a frequency above 0.001 also appeared in blood, which suggests that blood repertoires may reflect the immune response in the thyroid. No statistical method was used to set the sample size in advance, and the investigators knew which group each participant was assigned to. Ophthalmopathy was separated from stable hyperthyroidism by the 13-signature model with about 85% sensitivity and about 81% specificity in cross-validation and with 80%/75% in the test set. In validation, the model predicted ophthalmopathy progression with about 71% sensitivity and approximately 75% specificity; some 13 predicted patients were CT-confirmed with GO in a median of approximately 6.5 months.

This receptor chain uses TRBV6-1 and TRBJ1-5, and perhaps TRBD1 as D gene, on 6 matching bases. Sequencing was carried out using blood. The clonotype comes from a woman aged 30 to 39 with Graves' ophthalmopathy. Donor details come from another sample of the same person, matched by shared clones. The DNA sequence is TGTGCCAGCGCGTCGGACAGTACCAATCAGCCCCAGCATTTT. Its coded protein is CASASDSTNQPQHF.